Shown below are 16 T cell receptor beta chains from a single sample sequenced in a study of shared clonotypes between healthy human individuals (dated by TCRdb to 2018 to 2021). The library was built by means of the immunoSEQ multiplex PCR assay. Drawn from immuneACCESS, this table holds only the in-frame rearrangements with V and J called that TCRdb kept. Clones are partly lost; checked studies trace under half to an unresolved V gene and leave the rest unexplained. For this sample there are over 2,000,000 clones; 90% to 95% appear just once. Jointly, the top ten make up less than 2% of the sample. For the CD8 naive samples, CD45RO-negative cells were positively selected for CCR7, yielding a CD45RA+CCR7+ population from which TemRA cells were excluded. Sequenced sample: naive CD8+ T cells from PBMCs. This specimen's cell subset or site label, per the study, means: CD45RA+CCR7+. The receptor source for this set is a man aged 18 to 30 in good health. Some clones in this sample may be carry-over from other donors' samples.

The chain employs TRBV13 and TRBJ2-2; a possible D gene is TRBD1 (6 bases). The ends were cut back, 5 bases at V and 4 bases at J, with 17 bases in the middle. The V gene's germline CDR1 is PRHDT and CDR2 FYEKMQ (reference sequence). The CDR3 length is 16 residues. The CDR3 region is CASSPTGHFGTGELFF. For the CDR3, the DNA is TGTGCCAGCAGCCCCACAGGGCACTTCGGCACCGGGGAGCTGTTTTTT.

This clone appeared a few times. The chain carries TRBV2 and TRBJ1-5, with D possibly being TRBD1 (6 bases). Germline V gene lookup returns CDR1 SNHLY and CDR2 FYNNEI. The CDR3 is 15 amino acids. The V end was cut by 8 bases, the J end by 7 bases, with 21 bases between. CDR3 amino acids: CASRRSGGRTQPQHF. The CDR3 bases are TGTGCCAGCCGACGAAGTGGGGGCAGAACCCAGCCCCAGCATTTT.

With regard to this clone: Other DNA sequences of this sample code for an identical CDR3. The chain joins TRBV4-1 to TRBJ2-2; tentatively, D is TRBD2 (6 bases). The V gene's germline CDR1 is MGHRA and CDR2 YSYEKL. Between the trimmed V and J ends, which lost 4 bases and 8 bases, there was a span of 11 bases. This CDR3 contains 13 residues. The CDR3 sequence is CASSPPGVGELFF. The CDR3 DNA reads as TGCGCCAGCAGCCCCCCGGGAGTTGGGGAGCTGTTTTTT.

The chain employs TRBV7-6 and TRBJ2-2; either TRBD1 or TRBD2 may fit D (5 bases each). This CDR3 is built from 17 residues. Germline assignment: CDR1 SGHVS and CDR2 FNYEAQ. V was cut by 0 bases and J by 1 base, with 12 bases left in between. This chain's CDR3 is CASSLAQGGGNTGELFF. The CDR3 DNA reads as TGTGCCAGCAGCTTAGCTCAAGGTGGGGGGAACACCGGGGAGCTGTTTTTT.

CDR3 nucleotide sequence: TGTGCCACCAGCACCGGCAACGAGCAGTACTTC. It is translated as CATSTGNEQYF. The rearrangement uses TRBV15 and TRBJ2-7; no reliable D call. Germline CDR1 LNHNV, CDR2 YYDKDF (reference sequence). Trimming pared 4 bases from V and 5 bases from J, leaving 6 bases between. The length of the CDR3 is 11 residues.

This clone appeared once. The genes are TRBV7-6 and TRBJ2-3; D may be TRBD1 (5 bases). The V gene lost 1 base and the J gene lost 2 bases, with 13 bases spanning the gap. Per germline, CDR1 SGHVS and CDR2 FNYEAQ. The CDR3 runs 16 residues. The chain's CDR3 is CASSLGWTRYTDTQYF. Written as DNA, the CDR3 is TGTGCCAGCAGCTTAGGGTGGACACGATACACAGATACGCAGTATTTT.

The gene calls are TRBV4-3 and TRBJ2-3; D remains ambiguous. The germline CDR1 and CDR2 sequences are LGHNA and YSLEER. Trimming stripped 0 bases from V and 0 bases from J, with 10 bases between. The CDR3 has 16 amino acids. The CDR3 region is CASSQEDWRSTDTQYF. As DNA, the CDR3 is TGCGCCAGCAGCCAAGAGGATTGGCGGAGCACAGATACGCAGTATTTT.

This sequence joins TRBV5-6 and TRBJ2-2, with 9 bases lining up with TRBD2. Germline CDR1 SGHDT, CDR2 YYEEEE. CDR3 length: 17 amino acids. Germline trimming cut 0 bases from V and 10 bases from J; bases unmatched to any gene: 13. CDR3 amino acids: CASSLAAGGPHGEELFF. In nucleotides, the CDR3 is TGTGCCAGCAGCTTGGCCGCGGGAGGGCCACACGGGGAGGAGCTGTTTTTT. The full variable domain, completed using reference TRBV5-6 and TRBJ2-2, is DAGVTQSPTHLIKTRGQQVTLRCSPKSGHDTVSWYQQALGQGPQFIFQYYEEEERQRGNFPDRFSGHQFPNYSSELNVNALLLGDSALYLCASSLAAGGPHGEELFFGEGSRLTVL.

This clone was counted a single time. The CDR3 DNA sequence: TGTGCCAGCAGCCCGGACAACCCCTATGGCTACACCTTC. Residues: CASSPDNPYGYTF. J is TRBJ1-2 and V is TRBV9; D possibly corresponds to TRBD1 (5 bases). The CDR3 consists of 13 residues. Trimming took off 4 bases at V and 4 bases at J, with 11 bases between the two ends. CDR1 and CDR2 from the germline V gene are SGDLS and YYNGEE.

This chain uses TRBV14 with TRBJ1-2; a possible D gene is TRBD1 (6 bases). Trimming took off 6 bases at V and 4 bases at J, with 12 bases between the two ends. CDR1 SGHDN and CDR2 FVKESK come from the germline V gene. This CDR3 spans 13 amino acids. CDR3 region: CASSPGRGYGYTF. In DNA, the CDR3 is TGTGCCAGCAGTCCCGGCAGGGGCTATGGCTACACCTTC.

The V call is TRBV10-1, the J call TRBJ2-1; 7 bases agree with TRBD2. Germline V lookup: CDR1 WNHNN, CDR2 SYGVQD (reference sequence). Trimming took 4 bases from V and 7 from J; bases not matched to a gene: 7. This CDR3 is built from 14 residues. CDR3: CASSVGLDGNEQFF. The CDR3 DNA reads as TGCGCCAGCAGTGTAGGACTAGACGGAAATGAGCAGTTCTTC.

With respect to this clone: Other nucleotide sequences in the sample specify the same CDR3. V is TRBV9 and J is TRBJ1-2; no reliable D call. V lost 2 bases and J lost 2, with 7 bases in between. The germline gives CDR1 SGDLS, CDR2 YYNGEE. The CDR3 spans 13 residues. The CDR3 bases are TGTGCCAGCAGCGTCGTATCCAACTATGGCTACACCTTC. Protein: CASSVVSNYGYTF.

The chain's CDR3 is CASSPTVRDGNQPQHF. The CDR3 coding sequence is TGTGCCAGCAGTCCTACGGTCCGGGACGGAAATCAGCCCCAGCATTTT. The chain carries TRBV28 and TRBJ1-5, with a weak D call TRBD1 (5 bases). The V gene's germline CDR1 is MDHEN and CDR2 SYDVKM. This CDR3 spans 16 amino acids. Deletions cut 5 bases from V and 4 bases from J, with 18 bases between.

The chain uses TRBV11-2 and TRBJ1-1; D is ambiguous. The germline V gene has CDR1 SGHAT and CDR2 FQNNGV. The length of the CDR3 is 15 residues. V was clipped by 5 bases and J by 6 bases, with 19 bases between them. The CDR3 loop reads CASSPRRAVDPEAFF. The CDR3 nucleotides are TGTGCCAGCAGCCCCCGACGGGCGGTTGATCCTGAAGCTTTCTTT.

This chain connects TRBV7-9 to TRBJ2-2; TRBD2 agrees at 8 bases. This CDR3 spans 16 amino acids. Per germline, CDR1 SEHNR and CDR2 FQNEAQ (reference sequence). J gave up 3 bases and V 6 bases, and 9 bases lay outside the gene matches. DNA for the CDR3: TGTGCCAGCAGGATAGGTACTAGCGGTTACACCGGGGAGCTGTTTTTT. Protein product: CASRIGTSGYTGELFF.

The DNA of the CDR3 is TGTGCCAGCTCACCACCGACGTCCACCCGGTACGAGCAGTACTTC. It is translated as CASSPPTSTRYEQYF. The genes are TRBV18 and TRBJ2-7; D remains ambiguous. The CDR3 runs 15 residues. From germline, CDR1 is KGHSH and CDR2 LQKENI. The V and J ends lost 0 bases and 4 bases respectively, with 13 bases between them.